These T cell receptor beta chains were read from a single sample in a study of cytomegalovirus exposure and HLA in healthy donors. Data came from immunoSEQ multiplex PCR; TCRdb stores just in-frame clones and leaves some out. The sample contains 80,000 to 100,000 clones, around 90% of which appear only once. The sequenced sample was PBMCs. These receptors all stem from a woman in her 30s in good health and CMV-seronegative. The CDR3 runs from the conserved cysteine through the conserved F or W. The D gene is left open where the match is weak. The size of a clone is reported for some rows only, either as once, few or many, or as a class for expanded clones.

D gene	V gene	clone size	J gene	CDR3 protein	CDR3 DNA
TRBD2	TRBV10-3	.	TRBJ2-3	CAISPLGLASTDTQYF	TGTGCCATCAGTCCCTTGGGACTAGCGAGCACAGATACGCAGTATTTT
TRBD1	TRBV10-3	few	TRBJ2-5	CAIRDRAKETQYF	TGTGCCATCAGGGACAGGGCAAAAGAGACCCAGTACTTC
.	TRBV1	.	TRBJ1-2	CTSSHPPGQVNYGYTF	TGCACCAGCAGCCACCCCCCGGGACAAGTTAACTATGGCTACACCTTC
.	TRBV7-2	.	TRBJ1-2	CASSLAMTVYFAYTF	TGTGCCAGCAGCTTAGCGATGACAGTTTATTTCGCCTACACCTTC
.	TRBV7-9	.	TRBJ1-1	CASYGRGHMNTEAFF	TGTGCCAGCTACGGGCGGGGGCACATGAACACTGAAGCTTTCTTT
.	TRBV7-7	few	TRBJ2-7	CASSSQQGTSYEQYF	TGTGCCAGCAGCTCCCAACAGGGAACCTCCTACGAGCAGTACTTC
.	TRBV2	.	TRBJ2-5	CASTGQGRETQYF	TGTGCCAGCACTGGCCAGGGGAGAGAGACCCAGTACTTC
TRBD1	TRBV7-8	.	TRBJ2-1	CASSLGTGAREQFF	TGTGCCAGCAGCTTGGGGACAGGGGCTAGGGAGCAGTTCTTC
.	TRBV19	.	TRBJ2-7	CASMRASSYEQYF	TGTGCCAGTATGCGGGCCTCCTCCTACGAGCAGTACTTC
TRBD1	TRBV10-1	.	TRBJ2-5	CASPDRVETQYF	TGCGCCAGCCCGGACAGGGTAGAGACCCAGTACTTC
.	TRBV27	.	TRBJ1-1	CASSFRGMNTEAFF	TGTGCCAGCAGTTTTAGGGGGATGAACACTGAAGCTTTCTTT
.	TRBV11-2	.	TRBJ2-3	CASSRRIGGQYF	TGTGCCAGCAGCCGCCGCATAGGGGGGCAGTATTTT
.	TRBV12-5	.	TRBJ2-1	CASGMLQGSEQFF	TGTGCTAGTGGTATGCTACAGGGAAGTGAGCAGTTCTTC
.	TRBV6-1	.	TRBJ1-3	CASSEGQGVGGNTIYF	TGTGCCAGCAGTGAAGGGCAGGGCGTGGGAGGAAACACCATATATTTT
TRBD2	TRBV5-4	.	TRBJ2-5	CASSLLAGSGETQYF	TGTGCCAGCAGCCTTCTAGCGGGATCGGGGGAGACCCAGTACTTC
.	TRBV4-1	.	TRBJ1-1	CASSQDPSTEAFF	TGCGCCAGCAGCCAAGACCCCAGCACTGAAGCTTTCTTT
.	TRBV7-8	.	TRBJ2-5	CASSRRGSGETQYF	TGTGCCAGCAGCAGACGAGGTTCCGGGGAGACCCAGTACTTC
.	TRBV5-5	.	TRBJ2-2	CASSSSTGELFF	TGTGCCAGCAGCTCTAGCACCGGGGAGCTGTTTTTT
.	TRBV5-1	.	TRBJ1-4	CASSLDGRGNEKLFF	TGCGCCAGCAGCCTCGATGGTAGGGGTAATGAAAAACTGTTTTTT
TRBD1	TRBV7-8	.	TRBJ1-5	CASSPGQGSSQPQHF	TGTGCCAGCAGCCCGGGACAGGGGTCCTCCCAGCCCCAGCATTTT
TRBD1	TRBV6-5	.	TRBJ2-1	CASSRTGGYNEQFF	TGTGCCAGCAGTCGGACAGGGGGCTACAATGAGCAGTTCTTC
.	TRBV9	.	TRBJ1-5	CASSVDSSSNQPQHF	TGTGCCAGCAGCGTAGACAGCAGTAGCAATCAGCCCCAGCATTTT
.	TRBV5-4	.	TRBJ1-1	CASGAGENTEAFF	TGTGCCAGCGGGGCGGGAGAGAACACTGAAGCTTTCTTT
TRBD2	TRBV28	.	TRBJ2-5	CASSPGLAGEEETQYF	TGTGCCAGCAGTCCAGGACTAGCGGGAGAAGAGGAGACCCAGTACTTC
TRBD1	TRBV7-3	.	TRBJ1-2	CASSPRTGGRDGYTF	TGTGCCAGCAGCCCAAGGACAGGGGGCAGGGATGGCTACACCTTC